This entry concerns a single TCR beta chain. The record originates from a study of Ad26.COV2.S vaccination and SARS-CoV-2 variants. Study context: The donor was enrolled in the Ad26.COV2.S arm of the COV1001 trial.

Sequencing used immunoSEQ multiplex PCR; TCRdb keeps in-frame clones, though not all of them. The sample includes hundreds of thousands of clones, 80% to 90% seen only once; the top ten take roughly 1.5%. Indicated treatment: 15 to 20 received Ad26.COV2.S at low or high dose, single or two shots; about 5 received placebo; per-sample allocation not given. At day 63 after the first vaccine or placebo injection, samples were drawn. The CDR3 runs to 15 residues. With 3 bases clipped from V and 5 bases from J, the junction kept 9 bases outside the gene matches. Looked up from germline, CDR1 is MNHNY and CDR2 is SVGAGI (reference sequence).

Sequenced here: peripheral blood, sampled in a trial of Ad26.COV2.S vaccine versus placebo. The chain has TRBV6-6 and TRBJ2-5; TRBD2 matches 7 bases. This receptor was taken from a person between 18 and 60 years old who received the Ad26.COV2.S COVID-19 vaccine or a placebo. CDR3 DNA: TGTGCCAGCAGTTATGTCGGGAGGTGGACTGAGACCCAGTACTTC. It translates to CASSYVGRWTETQYF.